A selection of T cell receptor beta chains follows, all from one sample in a study of T cell repertoires in cytomegalovirus infection. TCRdb ran MiXCR on the reads and lists one entry per CDR3 protein. The sample holds almost 300,000 distinct CDR3 sequences, about 8.8% seen once. Source material: PBMCs. These receptors were collected from a human donor in good health (CMV status not recorded). Some clones in this sample may be carry-over from other donors' samples. CDR3s include the opening cysteine and the closing phenylalanine or tryptophan. Each record gives: clone size, J gene, D gene, V gene, CDR3 DNA, CDR3 protein. A D gene is named only where the DNA matches it firmly. The size field is filled for only some rows; it gives once, few, many or a size class.

>-|TRBJ1-2|-|TRBV20-1
TGCAGTGCTCTCCAGGGCACTGGAAGGGATGGCTACACCTTC
CSALQGTGRDGYTF
>many|TRBJ1-4|-|TRBV6-6
TGTGCCAGCAGTTACCCGACAGAGCCTAATGAAAAACTGTTTTTT
CASSYPTEPNEKLFF
>many|TRBJ2-2|TRBD1|TRBV7-9
TGTGCCAGCAGCACAGGGGTTACCGGGGAGCTGTTTTTT
CASSTGVTGELFF
>many|TRBJ2-7|-|TRBV7-8
TGTGCCAGCAGCCCTAGCACAGGACGGACCTACGAGCAGTACTTC
CASSPSTGRTYEQYF
>few|TRBJ2-1|-|TRBV6-6
TGTGCCAGCAGTAGTCTCCAACTTGAGCAGTTCTTC
CASSSLQLEQFF
>many|TRBJ2-1|TRBD1|TRBV24-1
TGTGCCACCAGTGACTTGGGACAGGGGCTAAACAATGAGCAGTTCTTC
CATSDLGQGLNNEQFF
>many|TRBJ1-2|-|TRBV20-1
TGCAGTGCTAGGGACAGCAAAATTAACTATGGCTACACCTTC
CSARDSKINYGYTF
>many|TRBJ2-4|TRBD1|TRBV6-2/TRBV6-3
TGTGCCAGCAGTCCCCTCCTTACAGGGGGGCGGGTTGGTAACATTCAGTACTTC
CASSPLLTGGRVGNIQYF
>many|TRBJ2-1|-|TRBV7-2
TGTGCCAGCAGTCTGTTCGACTTCTCGAGAGGTGAGCAGTTCTTC
CASSLFDFSRGEQFF
>many|TRBJ1-5|-|TRBV28
TGTGCCAGCAGTTTAAAGAATCAGCCCCAGCATTTT
CASSLKNQPQHF
>-|TRBJ2-3|TRBD2|TRBV20-1
TGCAGTGCTCCGGCTAGCGGGGGGGCGACAGATACGCAGTATTTT
CSAPASGGATDTQYF
>many|TRBJ1-2|-|TRBV5-4
TGTGCCAGCAGCGCGGACGCAAACTATGGCTACACCTTC
CASSADANYGYTF
>many|TRBJ1-1|TRBD1|TRBV7-2
TGTGCCACGCGGGACAGGGGGCCCTCGTTCACTGAAGCTTTCTTT
CATRDRGPSFTEAFF
>-|TRBJ2-1|TRBD1|TRBV4-3
TGCGCCAGCAGCCAAGATGTGGAACAGGGGGTGTACAATGAGCAGTTCTTC
CASSQDVEQGVYNEQFF
>-|TRBJ2-7|-|TRBV29-1
TGCAGCGTTGTTGGGGCAAACAGCTCCTACGAGCAGTACTTC
CSVVGANSSYEQYF
>many|TRBJ1-2|-|TRBV4-3
TGCGCCAGCAGCCAAGAATCCCTTATCCGGGGGGGTAGAGGCTACACCTTC
CASSQESLIRGGRGYTF
>many|TRBJ2-1|TRBD2|TRBV7-2
TGTGCCAGCAGCTTACGAACTAGCGGAAACAATGAGCAGTTCTTC
CASSLRTSGNNEQFF
>few|TRBJ1-1|-|TRBV29-1
TGCAGCGTTGAAGAAGGGGGGCGAGGGTCCACTGAAGCTTTCTTT
CSVEEGGRGSTEAFF
>few|TRBJ2-1|TRBD1|TRBV28
TGTGCCAGCAGTTTCCTACTGACAGGGAGCTCCTACAATGAGCAGTTCTTC
CASSFLLTGSSYNEQFF
>many|TRBJ1-6|-|TRBV7-9
TGTGCCAGCAGCTTAGAGGGGCTCGGTAATTCACCCCTCCACTTT
CASSLEGLGNSPLHF
>many|TRBJ2-2|-|TRBV5-5
TGTGCCAGCAGCCAGGACGGCTGGAACACCGGGGAGCTGTTTTTT
CASSQDGWNTGELFF
>many|TRBJ2-2|-|TRBV28
TGTGCCAGCCATCAGGGTTCCGAACTCACCGGGGAGCTGTTTTTT
CASHQGSELTGELFF
>many|TRBJ2-5|-|TRBV10-3
TGTGCCATCAGTGGAGAGACGTCGAGTGGGTTCGGAGAGACCCAGTACTTC
CAISGETSSGFGETQYF
>many|TRBJ1-5|-|TRBV7-2
TGTGCCAGCAGCAACAGGGTAGGGAATCAGCCCCAGCATTTT
CASSNRVGNQPQHF
>many|TRBJ1-5|TRBD1|TRBV20-1
TGCAGTGCTAGGACGGGACAGTATAGCAATCAGCCCCAGCATTTT
CSARTGQYSNQPQHF
>-|TRBJ2-2|-|TRBV19
TGTGCCAGTAGTAAACAGGGTAACACCGGGGAGCTGTTTTTT
CASSKQGNTGELFF
>many|TRBJ1-1|-|TRBV12-3/TRBV12-4
TGTGCCAGCAGTCCCGCTGAAGCTTTCTTT
CASSPAEAFF
>many|TRBJ2-3|-|TRBV5-1
TGCGCCAGCAGCTTGGCCCAGGGGCCAGATACGCAGTATTTT
CASSLAQGPDTQYF
>many|TRBJ1-1|-|TRBV7-2
TGTGCCAGCAGCTCATCGTGGGGGACTGAAGCTTTCTTT
CASSSSWGTEAFF
>few|TRBJ1-3|-|TRBV20-1
TGCAGTGCTTATCGCGGGTTAGGTGGAAACACCATATATTTT
CSAYRGLGGNTIYF
>few|TRBJ1-2|-|TRBV12-3/TRBV12-4
TGTGCCAGCAGTTTAAATAACGTCAACTATGGCTACACCTTC
CASSLNNVNYGYTF
>few|TRBJ2-1|TRBD1|TRBV12-3/TRBV12-4
TGTGCCAGCAGTTTTAGGGACAGGTCAAATGAGCAGTTCTTC
CASSFRDRSNEQFF
>few|TRBJ2-7|-|TRBV7-9
TGTGCCAGCAGCTCCCTCCGGGACAATGACCGCTACGAGCAGTACTTC
CASSSLRDNDRYEQYF
>many|TRBJ2-1|TRBD1|TRBV5-1
TGCGCCAGCAGCTTGGAGGACAGGGCTAATGAGCAGTTCTTC
CASSLEDRANEQFF
>few|TRBJ2-2|TRBD1|TRBV28
TGTGCCAGCAGCGACAGGGGAACCGGCGGGGAGCTGTTTTTT
CASSDRGTGGELFF
>many|TRBJ1-5|-|TRBV20-1
TGCAGTGCTACCCGGACATGGGATAATCAGCCCCAGCATTTT
CSATRTWDNQPQHF
>many|TRBJ2-5|TRBD2|TRBV20-1
TGCAGTGCTAGAGTAACCAGCGGGGGTTTCATGGAGACCCAGTACTTC
CSARVTSGGFMETQYF
>many|TRBJ2-1|-|TRBV28
TGTGCCAGCAGAAAGAACAGGGATGGTGAGCAGTTCTTC
CASRKNRDGEQFF
>many|TRBJ1-3|-|TRBV5-4
TGTGCCATAAAAGGGGATTTATCTGGAAACACCATATATTTT
CAIKGDLSGNTIYF
>once|TRBJ2-1|-|TRBV20-1
TGCAGTACCCAAAAGGGGATCTACAATGAGCAGTTCTTC
CSTQKGIYNEQFF
>-|TRBJ1-2|TRBD1|TRBV2
TGTGCCAGCAGGACAGGGGGCGCAGGTGGCTACACCTTC
CASRTGGAGGYTF
>many|TRBJ2-1|-|TRBV6-2/TRBV6-3
TGTGCCAGCAGTCGGATTGGGGCAAAGAGCTCCTACAATGAGCAGTTCTTC
CASSRIGAKSSYNEQFF
>-|TRBJ2-2|TRBD2|TRBV5-1
TGCGCCAGCAGTTTGCAGCGGGGGGACGGGGAGCTGTTTTTT
CASSLQRGDGELFF
>many|TRBJ1-6|-|TRBV5-6
TGTGCCAGCAGCTTCCGGCTGGGGAGCTCCTATAATTCACCCCTCCACTTT
CASSFRLGSSYNSPLHF
>many|TRBJ1-5|TRBD1|TRBV20-1
TGCAGTGCATCGCACGGACAGGGGGCTTTTGGGGTCGCAAATCAGCCCCAGCATTTT
CSASHGQGAFGVANQPQHF
>few|TRBJ2-1|-|TRBV6-2/TRBV6-3
TGTGCCAGCAGTTACCGCTTGGGGGAGCGGTCCTACAATGAGCAGTTCTTC
CASSYRLGERSYNEQFF
>-|TRBJ2-1|TRBD2|TRBV29-1
TGCAGCGTTGACGAGCGGGGGGGCATTGAGCAGTTCTTC
CSVDERGGIEQFF
>-|TRBJ2-5|-|TRBV20-1
TGCAGTGCTAGAGTAGTACAGAGACAAGAGACCCAGTACTTC
CSARVVQRQETQYF
>few|TRBJ2-4|-|TRBV7-8
TGTGCCAGCAGCTTTGGACAGAGCAAAAACATTCAGTACTTC
CASSFGQSKNIQYF
>many|TRBJ2-3|TRBD2|TRBV15
TGTGCCACCAGCAGGGACTCCCGGACTAGCGGGGGGGTGGAAGATACGCAGTATTTT
CATSRDSRTSGGVEDTQYF
>few|TRBJ2-7|TRBD1|TRBV7-2
TGTGCCAGCAGCTCCCCCGGCAGGGGGCTTCGGGAGCAGTACTTC
CASSSPGRGLREQYF
>many|TRBJ1-4|-|TRBV18
TGTGCCAGCTCACCAGAGGAGATTGCTAATGAAAAACTGTTTTTT
CASSPEEIANEKLFF
>-|TRBJ1-5|TRBD1|TRBV2
TGTGCCAGCAGTGAGGGAACGGGACAGCACAATCAGCCCCAGCATTTT
CASSEGTGQHNQPQHF
>few|TRBJ2-3|TRBD2|TRBV29-1
TGCAGCGTTGGTTTAGCGGGGGACACAGATACGCAGTATTTT
CSVGLAGDTDTQYF